This T cell receptor (beta chain) was profiled in a study of cytomegalovirus exposure and HLA in healthy donors. V was clipped by 6 bases and J by 4 bases, with 15 bases between them. The CDR3 is made up of 14 amino acids. The germline CDR1 and CDR2 sequences are LNHDA and SQIVND (reference sequence). Data came from immunoSEQ multiplex PCR; TCRdb stores just in-frame clones and leaves some out. Among about 120,000 clones listed, roughly 88% were seen once. The genes are TRBV19 and TRBJ1-1, with D uncertain. This clonotype was sampled from a young woman in good health and CMV-seropositive. Material: PBMCs. The CDR3 sequence is CASSRALEGTEAFF. CDR3 DNA: TGTGCCAGTAGCCGGGCCCTTGAGGGCACTGAAGCTTTCTTT.